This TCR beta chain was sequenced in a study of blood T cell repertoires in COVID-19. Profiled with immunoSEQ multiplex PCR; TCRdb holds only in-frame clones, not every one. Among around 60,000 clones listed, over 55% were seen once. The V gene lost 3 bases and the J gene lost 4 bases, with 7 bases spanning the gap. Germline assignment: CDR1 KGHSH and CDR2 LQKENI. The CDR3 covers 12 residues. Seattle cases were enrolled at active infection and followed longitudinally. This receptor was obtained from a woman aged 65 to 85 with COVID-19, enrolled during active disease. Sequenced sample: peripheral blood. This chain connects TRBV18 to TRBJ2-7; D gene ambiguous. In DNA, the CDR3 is TGTGCCAGCTCACCGGGCAGTTACGAGCAGTACTTC. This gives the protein CASSPGSYEQYF.